A single sample is the source of the 25 T cell receptor beta chains below, sequenced in a study of T cell responses to AZD1222 COVID-19 vaccine. The assay was immunoSEQ multiplex PCR, and TCRdb's table has in-frame clones only and misses some. Counted here are 90,000 to 120,000 clones, approximately 90% occurring once; the ten biggest clones make up roughly 5%. Here the sequenced sample was peripheral blood, taken 28 days after the second AZD1222 dose. The receptors were gathered from an adult who received the AZD1222 COVID-19 vaccine.

The chain combines TRBV10-3 with TRBJ2-3, with 13 positions matching TRBD2. The junction had 8 bases not matched to a gene; V was cut back by 3 bases and J by 5 bases. The CDR3 runs 17 residues. Germline values: CDR1 ENHRY, CDR2 SYGVKD. For the CDR3, the DNA is TGTGCCATCAGTGACCCAGGACTAGCGGGGGTGGGAGATACGCAGTATTTT. As protein: CAISDPGLAGVGDTQYF.

The V and J genes are TRBV6-5 and TRBJ1-4, with 8 bases aligning to TRBD1. V was clipped by 8 bases and J by 8 bases; unmatched bases: 1. This CDR3 spans 11 amino acids. Germline V gene sequence: CDR1 MNHEY, CDR2 SVGAGI. Here the CDR3 reads CASGQGEKLFF. The DNA for the CDR3 is TGTGCCAGCGGACAGGGAGAAAAACTGTTTTTT.

This clone was observed a few times. The genes are TRBV6-5 and TRBJ1-1; no clear D gene. Trimming shortened V by 7 bases and J by 5 bases, and 14 bases separated the two germline ends. This CDR3 contains 13 residues. In germline, CDR1 is MNHEY, CDR2 SVGAGI. CDR3 sequence (DNA): TGTGCCAGCAACTTGGAGGTTGGGACTGAAGCTTTCTTT. Residues: CASNLEVGTEAFF.

The chain has TRBV6-5 and TRBJ2-3; 9 nucleotides agree with TRBD2. The ends lost 2 bases at V and 3 bases at J; junction bases unmatched: 3. Germline values: CDR1 MNHEY, CDR2 SVGAGI. The CDR3 has 15 residues. The CDR3 DNA follows: TGTGCCAGCAGTTACGGAGCGGGGGGAACAGATACGCAGTATTTT. Protein product: CASSYGAGGTDTQYF.

Only one count was recorded for this clone. The chain employs TRBV3-1 (or the pseudogene TRBV3-2) and TRBJ1-1; D is perhaps TRBD1 (6 bases). The CDR3 length is 14 residues. Trimming cost V 0 bases and J 11 bases, with 16 bases left between them. CDR1 is LGHDT, CDR2 YNNKEL, per germline (reference sequence). CDR3 sequence: CASSQEGAGGEAFF. DNA for the CDR3: TGTGCCAGCAGCCAAGAGGGGGCCGGGGGAGAGGCTTTCTTT.

This clone was found a few times. In DNA, the CDR3 is TGTGCCAGCAGCCAAGGGTGGAGGGCCCTCTGGGAGACCCAGTACTTC. It translates to CASSQGWRALWETQYF. The V gene is TRBV14, the J gene TRBJ2-5; D is possibly TRBD2 (6 bases). Germline values: CDR1 SGHDN, CDR2 FVKESK. The V and J ends lost 1 base and 5 bases respectively, with 17 bases between them. The CDR3 length is 16 residues.

This chain links TRBV6-2 or TRBV6-3 with TRBJ1-2, with 8 bases lining up with TRBD1. Germline CDR1 reads MNHEY; CDR2 reads SVGEGT. This CDR3 contains 17 residues. V shed 5 bases, J shed 3 bases, and the junction held 14 bases outside the gene matches. The CDR3 DNA reads TGTGCCAGCAGTCCCACCCTGAGCCAGACAGGGGACTATGGCTACACCTTC. Translated, it gives CASSPTLSQTGDYGYTF.

The chain joins TRBV7-6 to TRBJ1-6, with TRBD1 identical over 7 bases. V lost 2 bases to trimming and J lost 7 bases; unmatched junction nucleotides: 5. The V gene's germline CDR1 is SGHVS and CDR2 FNYEAQ. This CDR3 contains 15 residues. The CDR3 is CASSLSGTENSPLHF. The CDR3 DNA follows: TGTGCCAGCAGCTTATCAGGGACAGAAAATTCACCCCTCCACTTT.

The chain's CDR3 is CASSDGWTGDFSYEQYF. The CDR3 DNA reads TGTGCCAGCAGTGACGGCTGGACAGGGGACTTCTCCTACGAGCAGTACTTC. V gene TRBV27 combines with J gene TRBJ2-7; TRBD1 agrees at 9 bases. This CDR3 has 17 amino acids. From germline, CDR1 is MNHEY and CDR2 SMNVEV (reference sequence). V shed 5 bases, J shed 0 bases, and the junction held 11 bases outside the gene matches.

The chain recombines TRBV28 with TRBJ1-1; 10 bases align to TRBD1. The CDR3 sequence is 17 residues long. Germline V lookup: CDR1 MDHEN, CDR2 SYDVKM. The junction had 6 bases not matched to a gene; V was cut back by 1 base and J by 1 base. The CDR3 is CASSLFKTGGRNTEAFF. The CDR3 DNA reads as TGTGCCAGCAGTTTATTTAAGACAGGGGGCCGGAACACTGAAGCTTTCTTT. Combining the CDR3 with reference TRBV28 and TRBJ1-1 gives the whole variable domain DVKVTQSSRYLVKRTGEKVFLECVQDMDHENMFWYRQDPGLGLRLIYFSYDVKMKEKGDIPEGYSVSREKKERFSLILESASTNQTSMYLCASSLFKTGGRNTEAFFGQGTRLTVV.

The CDR3 reads CASSYRTGSMQPQHF. In DNA form, the CDR3 reads TGTGCCAGCAGCTATCGGACAGGGAGTATGCAGCCCCAGCATTTT. The chain recombines TRBV5-4 with TRBJ1-5, with TRBD1 matching 8 bases. The CDR3 length is 15 residues. CDR1 is SGHNT, CDR2 YYREEE, per germline (reference sequence). Trimming took 3 bases from V and 7 from J; bases not matched to a gene: 9.

The chain employs TRBV27 and TRBJ2-7, with 9 bases that match TRBD2. Germline CDR1 reads MNHEY; CDR2 reads SMNVEV (reference sequence). The CDR3 sequence is 14 residues long. The trim removed 3 bases at V and 2 bases at J, leaving 2 bases unmatched. The CDR3 DNA is TGTGCCAGCAGTTTTAGCGGGGGTACCTACGAGCAGTACTTC. Translating it yields CASSFSGGTYEQYF.

The J gene is TRBJ2-3, the V gene TRBV7-2; weak D call: TRBD2 (5 bases). This CDR3 region has 15 residues. The germline CDR1 and CDR2 sequences are SGHTA and FQGNSA. Trimming cost V 5 bases and J 2 bases, with 14 bases left between them. The CDR3 protein is CASSPASGNTDTQYF. Written as DNA, the CDR3 is TGTGCCAGCAGCCCCGCTTCGGGGAACACAGATACGCAGTATTTT.

The V gene is TRBV3-1 (or the pseudogene TRBV3-2), the J gene TRBJ2-7; D is undetermined. V lost 3 bases and J lost 5, with 5 bases in between. Germline CDR1 is LGHDT and CDR2 is YNNKEL (reference sequence). CDR3 length equals 11 residues. This chain's CDR3 is CASSQHNEQYF. The DNA of the CDR3 is TGTGCCAGCAGCCAGCATAACGAGCAGTACTTC.

This sequence joins TRBV5-5 and TRBJ2-2, with a possible D match to TRBD2 (7 bases). The CDR3 consists of 16 residues. From germline, CDR1 is SGHKS and CDR2 YYEKEE (reference sequence). Trimming removed 3 bases at V and 4 bases at J, with 16 bases between. CDR3: CASSWGRGLSTGELFF. The CDR3 DNA is TGTGCCAGCAGCTGGGGGCGGGGGCTCAGCACCGGGGAGCTGTTTTTT. The full variable domain, with the rest looked up from reference TRBV5-5 and TRBJ2-2, is DAGVTQSPTHLIKTRGQQVTLRCSPISGHKSVSWYQQVLGQGPQFIFQYYEKEERGRGNFPDRFSARQFPNYSSELNVNALLLGDSALYLCASSWGRGLSTGELFFGEGSRLTVL.

This chain uses TRBV28 with TRBJ1-4; possibly TRBD1 for D (6 bases). CDR3 size: 17 residues. Trimming cost V 1 base and J 7 bases, with 19 bases left between them. Germline V gene lookup returns CDR1 MDHEN and CDR2 SYDVKM. CDR3 nucleotide sequence: TGTGCCAGCAGTTTATCCGGTACAGGGAGTAGGGGTGAAAAACTGTTTTTT. Protein: CASSLSGTGSRGEKLFF.

The chain uses TRBV19 and TRBJ1-5; D is undetermined. CDR1 is LNHDA, CDR2 SQIVND, per germline (reference sequence). With 3 bases removed from V and 6 bases from J, the gap between germline ends came to 9 bases. The CDR3 totals 13 residues. CDR3 sequence: CASSIQVAQPQHF. CDR3 coding DNA: TGTGCCAGTAGTATTCAGGTGGCTCAGCCCCAGCATTTT.

The chain has TRBV2 and TRBJ2-5, with 9 positions matching TRBD1. The CDR3 totals 15 residues. V was clipped by 5 bases and J by 2 bases; unmatched bases: 6. In germline, CDR1 is SNHLY, CDR2 FYNNEI. DNA for the CDR3: TGTGCCAGCAGTCCCGGGACAGGGTTTCAAGAGACCCAGTACTTC. It yields the protein CASSPGTGFQETQYF.

This chain links TRBV6-5 with TRBJ1-5; 9 nucleotides match TRBD1. The V and J ends lost 8 bases and 7 bases, in that order; junction bases with no gene match: 6. Germline V lookup: CDR1 MNHEY, CDR2 SVGAGI. This CDR3 is built from 13 residues. The DNA for the CDR3 is TGTGCCAGCCGTAACAGGGGGCGACAGCCCCAGCATTTT. Translated: CASRNRGRQPQHF.

The V call is TRBV5-4, the J call TRBJ2-4; 8 nucleotides align to TRBD2. The germline V gene encodes CDR1 SGHNT and CDR2 YYREEE (reference sequence). Unmatched junction bases numbered 11, after V lost 0 bases and J lost 9 bases. The CDR3 is 16 residues long. The CDR3 DNA follows: TGTGCCAGCAGCTTGGCCTCCGGGACTAGGTCGGGCATTCAGTACTTC. Amino acid sequence: CASSLASGTRSGIQYF.

The chain joins TRBV14 to TRBJ2-3; TRBD1 matches at 7 bases. Germline V CDR1 and CDR2: SGHDN, FVKESK. V trimming: 0 bases; J trimming: 2 bases; junction bases outside the gene matches: 5. The CDR3 consists of 16 residues. Written as DNA, the CDR3 is TGTGCCAGCAGCCAAGATCTGGGACAGACCACAGATACGCAGTATTTT. As protein: CASSQDLGQTTDTQYF.

This chain connects TRBV7-9 to TRBJ2-2, with a possible D match to TRBD1 (6 bases). The CDR3 covers 14 residues. Germline-derived CDR1 and CDR2 are SEHNR and FQNEAQ (reference sequence). With 8 bases removed from V and 0 bases from J, the gap between germline ends came to 10 bases. The CDR3 coding sequence is TGTGCCAGCCTGGGGACAACGAACACCGGGGAGCTGTTTTTT. Its protein product is CASLGTTNTGELFF.

V usage is TRBV7-6 and J usage is TRBJ2-1, with D possibly matching TRBD1 (6 bases). The CDR3 extends over 16 amino acids. Germline loops: CDR1 SGHVS, CDR2 FNYEAQ. Trimming pared 3 bases from V and 4 bases from J, leaving 16 bases between. The CDR3 loop reads CASSLTPDRRYNEQFF. CDR3 nucleotides: TGTGCCAGCAGCTTGACCCCAGACAGGCGTTACAATGAGCAGTTCTTC.

The rearrangement joins TRBV11-2 to TRBJ1-1; D gene ambiguous. This CDR3 is 12 amino acids long. Trimming stripped 0 bases from V and 7 bases from J, with 6 bases between. Per the germline V gene, CDR1 is SGHAT and CDR2 is FQNNGV. The CDR3 reads CASSLEIGEAFF. The CDR3 DNA reads as TGTGCCAGCAGCTTAGAGATTGGTGAAGCTTTCTTT. The variable domain in full, with the rest retrieved from reference TRBV11-2 and TRBJ1-1, is EAGVAQSPRYKIIEKRQSVAFWCNPISGHATLYWYQQILGQGPKLLIQFQNNGVVDDSQLPKDRFSAERLKGVDSTLKIQPAKLEDSAVYLCASSLEIGEAFFGQGTRLTVV.

V and J are TRBV11-2 and TRBJ2-5, with D uncertain. The CDR3 totals 13 residues. CDR1 and CDR2 (germline): SGHAT, FQNNGV. Between the trimmed V and J ends, which lost 4 bases and 2 bases, there was a span of 8 bases. CDR3 loop: CASSSAVQETQYF. The CDR3 region has the DNA TGTGCCAGCAGCTCCGCTGTTCAAGAGACCCAGTACTTC.